Following are 20 T cell receptor beta chains from one sample sequenced in a study of CD8 T cells in Susac syndrome. RNA amounts of roughly 0.5 to 1 ug underwent reverse transcription with random hexamers. TCRdb re-derived calls from the immunoSEQ multiplex PCR reads in MiXCR, one entry per CDR3 protein. The sample has 200,000 to 250,000 distinct CDR3 sequences; roughly nine tenths are singletons. Sequenced sample: CD8+ T cells from PBMCs. Receptors originate from a human donor with multiple sclerosis.

This sequence joins TRBV10-1 and TRBJ2-7; D ambiguous. The V and J ends lost 9 bases and 5 bases respectively, with 5 bases between them. Looked up from germline, CDR1 is WNHNN and CDR2 is SYGVQD (reference sequence). The CDR3 runs 9 residues. The CDR3 region is CASTNEQYF. CDR3 nucleotides: TGCGCCAGTACGAACGAGCAGTACTTC.

V and J are TRBV13 and TRBJ2-2; no firm D call. Germline V gives CDR1 PRHDT, CDR2 FYEKMQ (reference sequence). V was pared by 2 bases and J by 0 bases, with 7 bases between. The CDR3 sequence is 15 residues long. Written as DNA, the CDR3 is TGTGCCAGCAGCTTATTGGGATCGAACACCGGGGAGCTGTTTTTT. It translates to CASSLLGSNTGELFF.

This clonotype was observed a single time. The chain recombines TRBV21-1 with TRBJ1-1. TRBV21-1 is labeled a pseudogene. CDR3 size: 13 residues. CDR3 nucleotides: TGTGCCAGCACCGTCGCGGATGACACTGAAGCTTTCTTT. This encodes CASTVADDTEAFF.

The chain joins TRBV30 to TRBJ2-2, with 7 bases fitting TRBD1. Looked up from germline, CDR1 is GTSNPN and CDR2 is SVGIG (reference sequence). V dropped 3 bases and J dropped 2; count of bases not matched to a gene: 6. CDR3 length: 15 amino acids. CDR3 amino acids: CAWSPGDRNTGELFF. DNA of the CDR3: TGTGCCTGGAGCCCCGGGGACAGAAACACCGGGGAGCTGTTTTTT.

This clonotype was seen only a few times. The J gene is TRBJ1-2, the V gene TRBV5-1; no definite D call. CDR3 length equals 15 residues. Germline CDR1 reads SGHRS; CDR2 reads YFSETQ. V was cut by 1 base and J by 3 bases, with 13 bases left in between. This CDR3 is CASSLSTGIDYGYTF. The CDR3 nucleotides read TGCGCCAGCAGCTTGAGTACGGGAATTGACTATGGCTACACCTTC.

V usage is TRBV5-6 and J usage is TRBJ2-1, with D perhaps TRBD2 (6 bases). The germline CDR1 and CDR2 sequences are SGHDT and YYEEEE. The CDR3 covers 16 residues. V was shortened by 4 bases and J by 3 bases, with 17 bases between the two germline ends. The CDR3 sequence: CASSIPYSGLYNEQFF. In nucleotides, the CDR3 is TGTGCCAGCAGCATTCCTTATTCGGGACTCTACAATGAGCAGTTCTTC.

The rearrangement joins TRBV7-6 to TRBJ1-6; D is uncertain. Trimming shortened V by 0 bases and J by 7 bases, and 10 bases separated the two germline ends. The germline gives CDR1 SGHVS, CDR2 FNYEAQ. The length of the CDR3 is 15 residues. CDR3 DNA sequence: TGTGCCAGCAGCTTAGCAGAGGGTGGAAATTCACCCCTCCACTTT. This codes for CASSLAEGGNSPLHF. The variable domain in full, with the rest retrieved from reference TRBV7-6 and TRBJ1-6, is GAGVSQSPRYKVTKRGQDVALRCDPISGHVSLYWYRQALGQGPEFLTYFNYEAQQDKSGLPNDRFSAERPEGSISTLTIQRTEQRDSAMYRCASSLAEGGNSPLHFGNGTRLTVT.

The chain uses TRBV30 and TRBJ1-5; the match to TRBD1 covers 8 bases. V shed 2 bases, J shed 5 bases, and the junction held 5 bases outside the gene matches. This CDR3 is 14 amino acids long. Per germline, CDR1 GTSNPN and CDR2 SVGIG (reference sequence). CDR3 sequence reads: CAWSSGTGHQPQHF. CDR3 sequence (DNA): TGTGCCTGGAGTTCCGGGACAGGTCATCAGCCCCAGCATTTT. The full variable domain, rest sourced from reference TRBV30 and TRBJ1-5, is SQTIHQWPATLVQPVGSPLSLECTVEGTSNPNLYWYRQAAGRGLQLLFYSVGIGQISSEVPQNLSASRPQDRQFILSSKKLLLSDSGFYLCAWSSGTGHQPQHFGDGTRLSIL.

The chain joins TRBV4-1 to TRBJ1-5; no firm D call. The CDR3 contains 13 residues. Per the germline V gene, CDR1 is MGHRA and CDR2 is YSYEKL. The V and J ends lost 1 base and 5 bases respectively, with 6 bases between them. CDR3 DNA: TGCGCCAGCAGCCAAGGGGCCCATCAGCCCCAGCATTTT. It specifies CASSQGAHQPQHF.

The chain recombines TRBV18 with TRBJ2-3, with unresolved D. Germline CDR1 KGHSH, CDR2 LQKENI. The CDR3 extends over 13 amino acids. V dropped 3 bases and J dropped 2 bases, with 6 bases sitting between them. The DNA for the CDR3 is TGTGCCAGCTCACCGGAAGACACAGATACGCAGTATTTT. Translating it yields CASSPEDTDTQYF.

This chain links TRBV4-3 with TRBJ1-1, with unresolved D. Germline loops: CDR1 LGHNA, CDR2 YSLEER. V was shortened by 0 bases and J by 6 bases, with 8 bases between the two germline ends. This CDR3 comprises 13 residues. This CDR3 reads CASSQDQLAEAFF. The CDR3 nucleotides read TGCGCCAGCAGCCAAGATCAATTGGCTGAAGCTTTCTTT.

The chain links TRBV19 to TRBJ2-3; D might be TRBD2 (5 bases). Germline V gives CDR1 LNHDA, CDR2 SQIVND (reference sequence). The CDR3 runs to 15 residues. The ends were cut back, 7 bases at V and 4 bases at J, with 18 bases in the middle. In nucleotides, the CDR3 is TGTGCCAGTAAACTAGGGATTACGGCGGCAGATACGCAGTATTTT. It is translated as CASKLGITAADTQYF.

The chain recombines TRBV29-1 with TRBJ2-7, with 13 nucleotides matching TRBD2. The germline V gene encodes CDR1 SQVTM and CDR2 ANQGSEA. V shed 6 bases, J shed 8 bases, and the junction held 10 bases outside the gene matches. This CDR3 has 14 residues. CDR3 region: CSVKGLAGEEKQYF. The CDR3 DNA reads as TGCAGCGTCAAAGGACTAGCGGGAGAGGAAAAGCAGTACTTC.

V gene TRBV7-8 combines with J gene TRBJ2-5, with 14 bases identical to TRBD2. CDR1 SGHVS and CDR2 FQNEAQ come from the germline V gene. Trimming at V came to 4 bases and at J to 3 bases, leaving 1 base not matched to a gene. The CDR3 extends over 15 amino acids. The CDR3 region is CASSSGLAGEETQYF. DNA for the CDR3: TGTGCCAGCAGCTCGGGACTAGCGGGAGAAGAGACCCAGTACTTC.

V and J are TRBV11-2 and TRBJ2-7; 7 bases line up with TRBD2. Trimming took 4 bases from V and 3 from J; bases not matched to a gene: 9. Germline assignment: CDR1 SGHAT and CDR2 FQNNGV. The CDR3 loop spans 15 amino acids. CDR3 DNA sequence: TGTGCCAGCAGCTCCGACCCGGGGGGTGGCTACGAGCAGTACTTC. It translates to CASSSDPGGGYEQYF.

The chain couples TRBV7-9 to TRBJ2-1, with TRBD2 as a possible D gene (6 bases). The germline V gene encodes CDR1 SEHNR and CDR2 FQNEAQ (reference sequence). The CDR3 spans 13 residues. Trimming removed 5 bases at V and 7 bases at J, with 12 bases between. CDR3 bases: TGTGCCAGCAGCGTCACTAGCAGGAATGAGCAGTTCTTC. It translates to CASSVTSRNEQFF.

The table lists this clonotype with a count of one. The CDR3, as DNA: TGTGCCAGCAGCTTGGAGGTGGGCTCCTACAATGAGCAGTTCTTC. Amino acids: CASSLEVGSYNEQFF. The chain is built from TRBV7-3 and TRBJ2-1; D is perhaps TRBD2 (5 bases). Trimming removed 3 bases at V and 0 bases at J, with 9 bases between. In germline, CDR1 is SGHTA, CDR2 FQGTGA. The CDR3 has 15 residues.

This clonotype appeared once. The V gene is TRBV4-1, the J gene TRBJ2-7, with D possibly being TRBD2 (5 bases). In germline, CDR1 is MGHRA, CDR2 YSYEKL. The CDR3 extends over 14 amino acids. Between the trimmed V and J ends, which lost 11 bases and 2 bases, there was a span of 19 bases. CDR3: CASSGVGETYEQYF. DNA for the CDR3: TGCGCCTCCTCGGGTGTGGGAGAAACCTACGAGCAGTACTTC.

This clonotype occurred once. The chain has TRBV3-1 and TRBJ2-3; TRBD2 matches 9 bases. Germline CDR1 reads LGHDT; CDR2 reads YNNKEL (reference sequence). The CDR3 length is 18 residues. V dropped 0 bases and J dropped 3; count of bases not matched to a gene: 10. The CDR3 protein is CASSQDYIAGVETDTQYF. The CDR3 bases are TGTGCCAGCAGCCAAGACTATATAGCGGGAGTAGAGACAGATACGCAGTATTTT.

A note on this clonotype: Since the CDR3 does not end with the conserved phenylalanine or tryptophan, this likely comes from a read error. The chain carries TRBV2 and TRBJ2-6; D gene ambiguous. With 3 bases removed from V and 4 bases from J, the gap between germline ends came to 7 bases. The CDR3 is made up of 14 amino acids. Per germline, CDR1 SNHLY and CDR2 FYNNEI. The CDR3 spells CASSEAVGANVLTL. CDR3 sequence (DNA): TGTGCCAGCAGTGAGGCGGTCGGGGCCAACGTCCTGACTCTC.